This is a list of T cell receptor beta chains from one sample in a study of T cell responses to AZD1222 COVID-19 vaccine. Sequencing used immunoSEQ multiplex PCR; TCRdb keeps in-frame clones, though not all of them. The sample has about 140,000 clones, 90% to 95% seen once. Sample: peripheral blood, taken on day 0 of AZD1222 vaccination. These receptors were taken from an adult in good health. Both conserved end residues are part of each CDR3. Fields, in order: clone size, V gene, D gene, J gene, CDR3 protein, CDR3 DNA. A D gene is named only where the DNA matches it firmly. The size entry is marked missing in some rows and otherwise reads once, few, many or a size class.

>NA|TRBV18|NA|TRBJ1-5
CASSSLGINQPQHF
TGTGCCAGCTCATCCCTAGGTATTAATCAGCCCCAGCATTTT
>few|TRBV20-1|NA|TRBJ1-5
CSASRDNSNQPQHF
TGCAGTGCTAGTCGAGACAATAGCAATCAGCCCCAGCATTTT
>NA|TRBV19|TRBD1|TRBJ1-5
CASSSPGGDQPQHF
TGTGCCAGTAGTTCACCAGGGGGAGATCAGCCCCAGCATTTT
>NA|TRBV25-1|NA|TRBJ1-6
CASSDHSLSSYNSPLHF
TGTGCCAGCAGTGATCACAGCCTGAGCTCCTATAATTCACCCCTCCACTTT
>NA|TRBV10-3|NA|TRBJ1-1
CAIKKTSAYTEAFF
TGTGCCATCAAGAAGACATCTGCCTACACTGAAGCTTTCTTT
>NA|TRBV3-1/TRBV3-2|NA|TRBJ1-2
CASSQGGYGYTF
TGTGCCAGCAGCCAAGGTGGCTATGGCTACACCTTC
>NA|TRBV18|NA|TRBJ1-3
CASSPEGQALSGNTIYF
TGTGCCAGCTCACCGGAGGGGCAGGCGCTCTCTGGAAACACCATATATTTT
>NA|TRBV30|NA|TRBJ1-3
CAWSVRYRGRTF
TGTGCCTGGAGTGTACGGTATAGGGGCAGGACTTTT
>once|TRBV27|TRBD2|TRBJ2-1
CASSLKPPGLAGVNEQFF
TGTGCCAGCAGTTTGAAACCTCCGGGACTAGCGGGGGTAAATGAGCAGTTCTTC
>NA|TRBV12-5|NA|TRBJ1-2
CASGNSISLGNRRRRGYTF
TGTGCTAGTGGTAACTCCATAAGTCTGGGGAACAGGCGCAGGAGGGGCTACACCTTC
>NA|TRBV6-5|NA|TRBJ1-5
CASSQNSNQPQHF
TGTGCCAGCAGTCAGAATAGCAATCAGCCCCAGCATTTT
>few|TRBV29-1|NA|TRBJ2-1
CSVTAQTYNEQFF
TGCAGTGTGACGGCTCAAACCTACAATGAGCAGTTCTTC
>NA|TRBV28|NA|TRBJ1-2
CASSLREGRNYGYTF
TGTGCCAGCAGTTTGCGAGAGGGACGGAACTATGGCTACACCTTC
>NA|TRBV7-9|TRBD2|TRBJ2-1
CASSLTRAGVWGNEQFF
TGTGCCAGCAGCTTAACCAGAGCGGGAGTTTGGGGAAATGAGCAGTTCTTC
>NA|TRBV19|NA|TRBJ1-2
CASSTTRGYTF
TGTGCCAGTAGTACAACTAGGGGCTACACCTTC
>NA|TRBV29-1|NA|TRBJ1-5
CSVGGARNQPQHF
TGCAGCGTTGGAGGGGCCCGCAATCAGCCCCAGCATTTT
>NA|TRBV10-2|TRBD2|TRBJ2-5
CASSDKRGGQWETQYF
TGCGCCAGCAGTGATAAGCGGGGGGGCCAGTGGGAGACCCAGTACTTC
>NA|TRBV10-3|NA|TRBJ2-7
CAISSDSYEQYF
TGTGCCATCAGCTCCGACTCGTACGAGCAGTACTTC
>few|TRBV4-3|TRBD1|TRBJ1-6
CASSQESGTGGSPLHF
TGCGCCAGCAGCCAAGAATCGGGGACAGGGGGTTCACCCCTCCACTTT
>NA|TRBV19|NA|TRBJ1-6
CASSWTGTSPLHF
TGTGCCAGTAGTTGGACCGGGACTTCACCCCTCCACTTT
>NA|TRBV5-8|NA|TRBJ1-5
CASSRWRGRDQPQHF
TGTGCCAGCAGCCGGTGGCGAGGGAGGGATCAGCCCCAGCATTTT
>NA|TRBV5-1|NA|TRBJ1-2
CASTRGENSYTF
TGCGCCAGCACGCGGGGGGAGAATAGCTACACCTTC
>NA|TRBV7-8|TRBD2|TRBJ2-3
CASSLRTSGRGDTQYF
TGTGCCAGCAGCCTCCGGACTAGCGGGAGGGGAGATACGCAGTATTTT
>once|TRBV29-1|TRBD2|TRBJ2-2
CSAPGGRNTGELFF
TGCAGCGCCCCGGGAGGGAGGAACACCGGGGAGCTGTTTTTT
>few|TRBV3-1/TRBV3-2|NA|TRBJ1-3
CASSQDEGNTIYF
TGTGCCAGCAGCCAAGACGAGGGAAACACCATATATTTT
>once|TRBV12-2|NA|TRBJ2-7
CASRLVRKPYEQYF
TGTGCAAGTCGCTTAGTTCGCAAACCCTACGAGCAGTACTTC
>NA|TRBV19|NA|TRBJ2-1
CASSIEGSNEQFF
TGTGCCAGTAGTATAGAAGGAAGTAATGAGCAGTTCTTC
>NA|TRBV6-5|NA|TRBJ2-1
CASSPGDYNEQFF
TGTGCCAGCAGTCCGGGGGACTACAATGAGCAGTTCTTC
>NA|TRBV7-3|NA|TRBJ2-2
CASSPNGRGNTGELFF
TGTGCCAGCAGCCCTAACGGCCGGGGGAACACCGGGGAGCTGTTTTTT
>NA|TRBV10-3|NA|TRBJ1-2
CAISVGTDHGYTF
TGTGCCATCAGCGTAGGGACTGACCATGGCTACACCTTC
>once|TRBV18|NA|TRBJ2-7
CASSPGRPDFYEQYF
TGTGCCAGCTCTCCGGGGAGGCCCGACTTCTACGAGCAGTACTTC
>NA|TRBV7-9|NA|TRBJ2-7
CASSYGILSGGLYEQYF
TGTGCCAGCAGCTACGGAATACTCAGTGGGGGGCTGTACGAGCAGTACTTC
>NA|TRBV5-4|TRBD1|TRBJ1-3
CASSVERPRGRSGNTIYF
TGTGCCAGCAGCGTCGAAAGGCCTAGGGGGCGCTCTGGAAACACCATATATTTT
>NA|TRBV5-6|TRBD1|TRBJ1-5
CASSPGTGSSNQPQHF
TGTGCCAGCAGTCCCGGGACAGGGTCCAGCAATCAGCCCCAGCATTTT
>NA|TRBV7-3|NA|TRBJ1-2
CASSPTGESLEGYTF
TGTGCCAGCAGCCCCACTGGGGAATCGCTGGAAGGCTACACCTTC
>once|TRBV5-4|NA|TRBJ2-3
CASSSRRDTQYF
TGTGCCAGCAGCTCGCGCAGGGATACGCAGTATTTT
>NA|TRBV25-1|NA|TRBJ1-1
CASSEPGSMNTEAFF
TGTGCCAGCAGTGAGCCAGGGAGCATGAACACTGAAGCTTTCTTT
>NA|TRBV7-9|TRBD1|TRBJ2-5
CASSLRDRNQETQYF
TGTGCCAGCAGCTTACGGGACAGAAACCAAGAGACCCAGTACTTC
>NA|TRBV3-1/TRBV3-2|NA|TRBJ2-7
CASSQGDSYEQYF
TGTGCCAGCAGCCAGGGGGACTCCTACGAGCAGTACTTC
>NA|TRBV7-9|NA|TRBJ2-3
CASSPTPTGYTDTQYF
TGTGCCAGCAGCCCTACCCCGACAGGATACACAGATACGCAGTATTTT
>NA|TRBV2|NA|TRBJ2-3
CAKKRLAGGGTDTQYF
TGTGCCAAGAAGCGGCTAGCCGGAGGGGGCACAGATACGCAGTATTTT
>NA|TRBV30|TRBD1|TRBJ2-7
CAWSGGDRLSSYEQYF
TGTGCCTGGAGTGGGGGGGACAGGCTGAGCTCCTACGAGCAGTACTTC